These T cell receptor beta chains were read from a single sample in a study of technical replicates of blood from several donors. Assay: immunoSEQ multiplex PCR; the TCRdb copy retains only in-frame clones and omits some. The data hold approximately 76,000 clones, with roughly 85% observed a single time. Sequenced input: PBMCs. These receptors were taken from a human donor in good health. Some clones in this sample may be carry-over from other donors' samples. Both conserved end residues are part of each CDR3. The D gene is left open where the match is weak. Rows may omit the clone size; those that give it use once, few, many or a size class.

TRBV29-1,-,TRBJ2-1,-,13,CSGRQGGGNEQFF,TGCAGCGGAAGACAGGGAGGCGGCAATGAGCAGTTCTTC
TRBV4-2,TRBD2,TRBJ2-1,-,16,CASSQDAGGYYNEQFF,TGTGCCAGCAGCCAAGATGCGGGGGGATACTACAATGAGCAGTTCTTC
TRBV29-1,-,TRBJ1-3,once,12,CSAPDLENTIYF,TGCAGCGCTCCGGATTTGGAGAACACCATATATTTT
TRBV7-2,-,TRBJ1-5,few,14,CASSLAQGKGPQHF,TGTGCCAGCAGCTTAGCTCAGGGCAAGGGGCCCCAGCATTTT
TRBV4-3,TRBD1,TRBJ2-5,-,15,CASSLQQGTQETQYF,TGCGCCAGCAGCCTCCAACAGGGGACCCAAGAGACCCAGTACTTC
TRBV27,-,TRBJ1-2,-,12,CASSLRGYGYTF,TGTGCCAGCAGTTTACGGGGCTATGGCTACACCTTC
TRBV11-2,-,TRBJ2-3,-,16,CASSSPTSLGADTQYF,TGTGCCAGCAGCTCCCCTACTAGCTTGGGCGCAGATACGCAGTATTTT
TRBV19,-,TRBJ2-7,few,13,CASRGGGSYEQYF,TGTGCCAGTAGAGGGGGGGGCTCCTACGAGCAGTACTTC
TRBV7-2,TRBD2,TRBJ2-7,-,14,CASSSAGLKYEQYF,TGTGCCAGCAGCTCAGCGGGACTGAAATACGAGCAGTACTTC
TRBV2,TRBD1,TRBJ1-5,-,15,CASSDEGQGGQPQHF,TGTGCCAGCAGTGACGAAGGGCAGGGGGGTCAGCCCCAGCATTTT
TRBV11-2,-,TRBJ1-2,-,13,CASSLVQGSGYTF,TGTGCCAGCAGCTTAGTTCAGGGCAGTGGCTACACCTTC
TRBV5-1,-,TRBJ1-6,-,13,CASSGQRDSPLHF,TGCGCCAGCTCAGGACAGCGAGATTCACCCCTCCACTTT
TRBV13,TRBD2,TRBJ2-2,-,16,CASSPGTSGTTGELFF,TGTGCCAGCAGCCCCGGGACTAGCGGGACCACCGGGGAGCTGTTTTTT
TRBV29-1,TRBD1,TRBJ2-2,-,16,CSVEGGTGMNTGELFF,TGCAGCGTTGAGGGAGGGACAGGGATGAACACCGGGGAGCTGTTTTTT
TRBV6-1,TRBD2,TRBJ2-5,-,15,CASSSSGGPGETQYF,TGTGCCAGCAGTTCCAGCGGGGGGCCGGGGGAGACCCAGTACTTC
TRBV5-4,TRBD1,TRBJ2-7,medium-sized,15,CASSLEGAGGHEQYF,TGTGCCAGCAGCTTGGAGGGGGCAGGGGGACACGAGCAGTACTTC
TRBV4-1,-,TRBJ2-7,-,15,CASSQTPGLTYEQYF,TGCGCCAGCAGCCAAACACCGGGACTGACTTACGAGCAGTACTTC
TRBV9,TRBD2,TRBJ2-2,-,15,CASSTSGGNTGELFF,TGTGCCAGCAGCACGAGCGGGGGGAACACCGGGGAGCTGTTTTTT
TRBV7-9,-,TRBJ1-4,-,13,CASSAAHYEKLFF,TGTGCCAGCAGCGCGGCCCACTATGAAAAACTGTTTTTT
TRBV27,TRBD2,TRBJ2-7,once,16,CASSPPPGLAVYEQYF,TGTGCCAGCAGCCCTCCACCGGGACTAGCGGTCTACGAGCAGTACTTC
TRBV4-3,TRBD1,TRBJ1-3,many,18,CASSLDPIGTGRRNTIYF,TGCGCCAGCAGCCTAGATCCCATTGGGACAGGCAGGAGGAACACCATATATTTT
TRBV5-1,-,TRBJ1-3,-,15,CASRRVGESGNTIYF,TGCGCCAGCAGAAGAGTTGGAGAGTCTGGAAACACCATATATTTT
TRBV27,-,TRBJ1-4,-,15,CASSLSRRGNEKLFF,TGTGCCAGCAGTTTATCGCGTAGGGGAAATGAAAAACTGTTTTTT
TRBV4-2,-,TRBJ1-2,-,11,CASSQGPSYTF,TGTGCCAGCAGCCAAGGGCCCTCCTACACCTTC
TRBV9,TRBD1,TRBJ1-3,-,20,CASSPRGRGLVSRSGNTIYF,TGTGCCAGCAGCCCCCGGGGCAGGGGGTTAGTGAGTCGCTCTGGAAACACCATATATTTT
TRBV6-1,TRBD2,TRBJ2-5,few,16,CASSEESGGGGETQYF,TGTGCCAGCAGTGAAGAGAGCGGGGGAGGGGGAGAGACCCAGTACTTC
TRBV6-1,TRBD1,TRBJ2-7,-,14,CASSPTDRGYEQYF,TGTGCCAGCAGTCCAACGGACAGGGGCTACGAGCAGTACTTC
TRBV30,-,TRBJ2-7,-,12,CAWSPYRVEQYF,TGTGCCTGGAGTCCCTACCGCGTGGAGCAGTACTTC
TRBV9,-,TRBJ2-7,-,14,CASSVGIFGSEQYF,TGTGCCAGCAGCGTAGGGATTTTCGGGAGCGAGCAGTACTTC
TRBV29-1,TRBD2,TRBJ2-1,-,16,CSAVGLAGGTYNEQFF,TGCAGCGCCGTGGGACTAGCGGGAGGCACCTACAATGAGCAGTTCTTC
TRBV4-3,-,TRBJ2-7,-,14,CASSQAFGSYEQYF,TGCGCCAGCAGCCAGGCCTTCGGGTCCTACGAGCAGTACTTC
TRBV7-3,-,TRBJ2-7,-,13,CASSLLRGNEQYF,TGTGCCAGCAGCTTACTCAGGGGCAACGAGCAGTACTTC
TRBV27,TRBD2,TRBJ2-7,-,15,CASSQGLAGAYEQYF,TGTGCCAGCAGTCAAGGACTAGCGGGGGCCTACGAGCAGTACTTC
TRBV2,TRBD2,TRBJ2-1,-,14,CASSRTSGYNEQFF,TGTGCCAGCAGTCGGACTAGCGGATACAATGAGCAGTTCTTC
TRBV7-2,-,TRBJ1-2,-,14,CASSLGGRNYGYTF,TGTGCCAGCAGCTTAGGAGGCCGTAACTATGGCTACACCTTC